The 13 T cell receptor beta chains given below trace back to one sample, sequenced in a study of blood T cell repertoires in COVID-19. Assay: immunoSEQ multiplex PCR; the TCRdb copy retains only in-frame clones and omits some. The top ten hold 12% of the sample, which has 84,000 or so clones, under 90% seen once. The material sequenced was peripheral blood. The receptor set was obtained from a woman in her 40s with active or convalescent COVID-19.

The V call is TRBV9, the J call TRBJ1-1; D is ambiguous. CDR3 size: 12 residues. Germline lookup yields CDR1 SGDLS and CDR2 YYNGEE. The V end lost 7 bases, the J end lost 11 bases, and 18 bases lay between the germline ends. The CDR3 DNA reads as TGTGCCAGCTCGGGAGGGCATCCGGGGGCTTTCTTT. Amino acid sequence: CASSGGHPGAFF.

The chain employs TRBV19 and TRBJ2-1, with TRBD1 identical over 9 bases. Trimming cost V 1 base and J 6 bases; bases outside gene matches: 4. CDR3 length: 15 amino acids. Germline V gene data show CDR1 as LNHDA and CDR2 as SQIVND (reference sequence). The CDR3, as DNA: TGTGCCAGTAGTATAGGGGACAGGGAGGGCAATGAGCAGTTCTTC. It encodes CASSIGDREGNEQFF.

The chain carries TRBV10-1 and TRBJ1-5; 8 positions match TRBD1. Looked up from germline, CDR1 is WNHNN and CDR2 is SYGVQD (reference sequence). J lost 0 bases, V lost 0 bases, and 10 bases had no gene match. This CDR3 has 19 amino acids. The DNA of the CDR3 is TGCGCCAGCAGTGAGTCGGAATCCGACAGGGGAGTTAGCAATCAGCCCCAGCATTTT. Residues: CASSESESDRGVSNQPQHF.

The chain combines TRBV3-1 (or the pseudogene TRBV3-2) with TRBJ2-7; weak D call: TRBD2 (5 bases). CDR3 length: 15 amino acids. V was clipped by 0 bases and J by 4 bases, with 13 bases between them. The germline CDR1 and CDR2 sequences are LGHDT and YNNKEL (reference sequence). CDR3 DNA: TGTGCCAGCAGCCAAGATGGCTCGAGGGTATACGAGCAGTACTTC. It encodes CASSQDGSRVYEQYF.

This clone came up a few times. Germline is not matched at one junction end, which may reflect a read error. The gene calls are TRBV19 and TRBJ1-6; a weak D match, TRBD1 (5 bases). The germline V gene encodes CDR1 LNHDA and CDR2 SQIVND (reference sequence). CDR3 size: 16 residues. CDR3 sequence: CASSPFGQSFNSPLHF. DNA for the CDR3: TGTGCCAGTAGTCCCTTCGGACAATCCTTTAATTCACCCCTCCACTTT.

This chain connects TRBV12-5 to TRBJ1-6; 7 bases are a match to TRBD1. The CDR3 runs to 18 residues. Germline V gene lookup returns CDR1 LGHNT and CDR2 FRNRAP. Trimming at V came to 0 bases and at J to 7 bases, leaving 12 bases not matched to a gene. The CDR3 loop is CASGLVRAIGTANSPLHF. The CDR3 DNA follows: TGTGCTAGTGGTTTGGTACGGGCAATCGGGACAGCAAATTCACCCCTCCACTTT.

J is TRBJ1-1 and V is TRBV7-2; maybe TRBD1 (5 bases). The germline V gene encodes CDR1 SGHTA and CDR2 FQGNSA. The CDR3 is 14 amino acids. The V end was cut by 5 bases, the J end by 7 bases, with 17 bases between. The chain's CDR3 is CASSPRLRDFEAFF. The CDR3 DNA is TGTGCCAGCAGCCCTAGACTCCGGGACTTTGAAGCTTTCTTT. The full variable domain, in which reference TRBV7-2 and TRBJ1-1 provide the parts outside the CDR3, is GAGVSQSPSNKVTEKGKDVELRCDPISGHTALYWYRQSLGQGLEFLIYFQGNSAPDKSGLPSDRFSAERTGGSVSTLTIQRTQQEDSAVYLCASSPRLRDFEAFFGQGTRLTVV.

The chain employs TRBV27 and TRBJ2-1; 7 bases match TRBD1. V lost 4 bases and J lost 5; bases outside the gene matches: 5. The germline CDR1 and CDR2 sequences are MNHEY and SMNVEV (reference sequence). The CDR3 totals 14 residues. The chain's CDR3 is CASSSGQSNNEQFF. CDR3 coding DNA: TGTGCCAGCAGTTCGGGACAGTCAAACAATGAGCAGTTCTTC.

CDR3 protein: CASSVGENNSPLHF. The CDR3, as DNA: TGTGCCAGCAGCGTAGGAGAAAATAATTCACCCCTCCACTTT. The V gene is TRBV9, the J gene TRBJ1-6; D gene uncertain. Trimming took 0 bases from V and 5 from J, leaving 6 bases between them. The CDR3 totals 14 residues. Germline lookup yields CDR1 SGDLS and CDR2 YYNGEE.

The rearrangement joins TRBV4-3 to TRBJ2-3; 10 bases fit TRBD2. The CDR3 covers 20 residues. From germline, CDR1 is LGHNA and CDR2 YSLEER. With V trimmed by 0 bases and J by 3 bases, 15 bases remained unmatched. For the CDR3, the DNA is TGCGCCAGCAGCCAAGAGGTGACTAGCGGGTCCGCAGGGAGGACAGATACGCAGTATTTT. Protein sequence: CASSQEVTSGSAGRTDTQYF.

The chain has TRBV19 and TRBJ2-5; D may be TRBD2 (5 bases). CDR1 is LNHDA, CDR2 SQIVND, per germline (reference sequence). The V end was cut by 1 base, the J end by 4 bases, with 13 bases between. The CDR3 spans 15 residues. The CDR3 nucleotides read TGTGCCAGTAGTATAGGTAGAGGGTCTTCAGAGACCCAGTACTTC. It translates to CASSIGRGSSETQYF.

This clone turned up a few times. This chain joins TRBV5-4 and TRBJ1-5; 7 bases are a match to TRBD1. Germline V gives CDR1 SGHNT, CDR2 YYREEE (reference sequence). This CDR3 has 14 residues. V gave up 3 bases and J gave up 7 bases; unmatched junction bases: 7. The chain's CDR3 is CASSSDRERQPQHF. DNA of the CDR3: TGTGCCAGCAGCTCCGACAGGGAGAGGCAGCCCCAGCATTTT.

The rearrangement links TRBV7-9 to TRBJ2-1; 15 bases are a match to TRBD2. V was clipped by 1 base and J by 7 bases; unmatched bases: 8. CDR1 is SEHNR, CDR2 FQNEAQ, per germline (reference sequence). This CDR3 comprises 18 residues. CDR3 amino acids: CASSLGLGTSGRMNEQFF. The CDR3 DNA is TGTGCCAGCAGCTTAGGACTAGGGACTAGCGGGAGGATGAATGAGCAGTTCTTC.